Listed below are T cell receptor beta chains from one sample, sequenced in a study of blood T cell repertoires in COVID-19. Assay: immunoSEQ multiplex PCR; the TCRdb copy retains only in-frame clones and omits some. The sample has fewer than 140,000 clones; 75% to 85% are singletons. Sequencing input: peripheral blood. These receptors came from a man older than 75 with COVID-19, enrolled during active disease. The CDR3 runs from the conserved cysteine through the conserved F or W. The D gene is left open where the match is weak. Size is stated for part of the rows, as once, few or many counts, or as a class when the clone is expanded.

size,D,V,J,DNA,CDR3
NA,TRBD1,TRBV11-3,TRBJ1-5,TGTGCCAGCAGCGGGCGACAGGGTCCCAATCAGCCCCAGCATTTT,CASSGRQGPNQPQHF
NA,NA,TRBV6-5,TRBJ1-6,TGTGCCAGCAGGATTAGAGGCAATTCACCCCTCCACTTT,CASRIRGNSPLHF
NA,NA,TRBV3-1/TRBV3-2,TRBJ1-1,TGTGCCAGCAGCCCGCTAGAGAGGGAAATGATCTTT,CASSPLEREMIF
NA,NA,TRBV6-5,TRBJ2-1,TGTGCCAGCAGTTACTCCTTAGGGAGAGATGAGCAGTTCTTC,CASSYSLGRDEQFF
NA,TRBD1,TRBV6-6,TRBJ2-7,TGTGCCAGCAGGACAGGGGGCGGAGATTTTGGACGAGAGCAGTACTTC,CASRTGGGDFGREQYF
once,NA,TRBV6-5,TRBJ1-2,TGTGCCAGCGGCCTGGGGGCTGCCTTGGAAGGCTACACCTTC,CASGLGAALEGYTF
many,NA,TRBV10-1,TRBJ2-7,TGCGCCAGCGCTTCTTCTAGCGCGTCCTACGAGCAGTACTTC,CASASSSASYEQYF
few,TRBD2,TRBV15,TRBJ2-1,TGTGCCACCAGCAGAGCTAGCGGGAGCTTCTCGGTGGATGAGCAGTTCTTC,CATSRASGSFSVDEQFF
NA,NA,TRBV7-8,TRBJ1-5,TGTGCCAGCAGCTTCGGCGGGAGGGAGCCCCAGCATTTT,CASSFGGREPQHF
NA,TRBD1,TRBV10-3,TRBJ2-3,TGTGCCATCAGTGAAAGAGTCAGGGGGCAAGTGGCAGATACGCAGTATTTT,CAISERVRGQVADTQYF
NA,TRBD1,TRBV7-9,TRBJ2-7,TGTGCCAGCAGCTCGGGACAGGGACCCTACGAGCAGTACTTC,CASSSGQGPYEQYF
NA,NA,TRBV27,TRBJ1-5,TGTGCCAGCAGTACGCTTGGAGCCCCGAATCAGCCCCAGCATTTT,CASSTLGAPNQPQHF
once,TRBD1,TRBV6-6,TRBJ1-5,TGTGCCAGCAGTCTTACAGGGGATCAGCCCCAGCATTTT,CASSLTGDQPQHF
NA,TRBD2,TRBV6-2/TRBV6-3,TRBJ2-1,TGTGCCAGCACCCCCCCCGGGACTAGCGCTTACAATGAGCAGTTCTTC,CASTPPGTSAYNEQFF
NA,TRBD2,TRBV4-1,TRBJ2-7,TGCGCCAGCAGCCAAGAGACTATCCTCCCACTAGCGGAGCAATACGAGCAGTACTTC,CASSQETILPLAEQYEQYF
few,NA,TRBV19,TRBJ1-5,TGTGCCAGTAGTACAGGACAAAGCAATCAGCCCCAGCATTTT,CASSTGQSNQPQHF
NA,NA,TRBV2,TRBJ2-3,TGTGCCAGCAGTGATCAGATTTTCACAGATACGCAGTATTTT,CASSDQIFTDTQYF
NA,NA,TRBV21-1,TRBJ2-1,TGTGCCAGCACCTGGCCCCTCCGCCAGGTGTACAATGAGCAGTTCTTC,CASTWPLRQVYNEQFF
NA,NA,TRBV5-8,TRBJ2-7,TGTGCCAGCAGCTTGACTTTCTACGAGCAGTACTTC,CASSLTFYEQYF
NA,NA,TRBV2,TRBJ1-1,TGTGCCAGCAGTGAACTACGATCAGGGGCCGAAGCTTTCTTT,CASSELRSGAEAFF
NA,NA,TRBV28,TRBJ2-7,TGTGCCAGCAGTCCTTATGGGGAGATCTCCTACGAGCAGTACTTC,CASSPYGEISYEQYF
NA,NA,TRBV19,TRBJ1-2,TGTGCCAGTAGTGCGGTGGTTGGCTACACCTTC,CASSAVVGYTF
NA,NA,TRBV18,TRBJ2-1,TGTGCCAGCTCACCGATCGGACAATACAATGAGCAGTTCTTC,CASSPIGQYNEQFF
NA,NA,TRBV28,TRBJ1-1,TGTGCCAGCAGTTTATCCCCGGGGGGGGCCACTGAAGCTTTCTTT,CASSLSPGGATEAFF
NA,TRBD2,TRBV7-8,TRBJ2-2,TGTGCCAGCAGCTCCTTGGGGAGGGGCAGCACCGGGGAGCTGTTTTTT,CASSSLGRGSTGELFF
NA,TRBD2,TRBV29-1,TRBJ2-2,TGCAGCGTTCGGGAGGGAGGTACCGGGGAGCTGTTTTTT,CSVREGGTGELFF
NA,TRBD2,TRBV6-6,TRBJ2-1,TGTGCCAGCAGGAGAGCGGGAGGGAACTACAATGAGCAGTTCTTC,CASRRAGGNYNEQFF